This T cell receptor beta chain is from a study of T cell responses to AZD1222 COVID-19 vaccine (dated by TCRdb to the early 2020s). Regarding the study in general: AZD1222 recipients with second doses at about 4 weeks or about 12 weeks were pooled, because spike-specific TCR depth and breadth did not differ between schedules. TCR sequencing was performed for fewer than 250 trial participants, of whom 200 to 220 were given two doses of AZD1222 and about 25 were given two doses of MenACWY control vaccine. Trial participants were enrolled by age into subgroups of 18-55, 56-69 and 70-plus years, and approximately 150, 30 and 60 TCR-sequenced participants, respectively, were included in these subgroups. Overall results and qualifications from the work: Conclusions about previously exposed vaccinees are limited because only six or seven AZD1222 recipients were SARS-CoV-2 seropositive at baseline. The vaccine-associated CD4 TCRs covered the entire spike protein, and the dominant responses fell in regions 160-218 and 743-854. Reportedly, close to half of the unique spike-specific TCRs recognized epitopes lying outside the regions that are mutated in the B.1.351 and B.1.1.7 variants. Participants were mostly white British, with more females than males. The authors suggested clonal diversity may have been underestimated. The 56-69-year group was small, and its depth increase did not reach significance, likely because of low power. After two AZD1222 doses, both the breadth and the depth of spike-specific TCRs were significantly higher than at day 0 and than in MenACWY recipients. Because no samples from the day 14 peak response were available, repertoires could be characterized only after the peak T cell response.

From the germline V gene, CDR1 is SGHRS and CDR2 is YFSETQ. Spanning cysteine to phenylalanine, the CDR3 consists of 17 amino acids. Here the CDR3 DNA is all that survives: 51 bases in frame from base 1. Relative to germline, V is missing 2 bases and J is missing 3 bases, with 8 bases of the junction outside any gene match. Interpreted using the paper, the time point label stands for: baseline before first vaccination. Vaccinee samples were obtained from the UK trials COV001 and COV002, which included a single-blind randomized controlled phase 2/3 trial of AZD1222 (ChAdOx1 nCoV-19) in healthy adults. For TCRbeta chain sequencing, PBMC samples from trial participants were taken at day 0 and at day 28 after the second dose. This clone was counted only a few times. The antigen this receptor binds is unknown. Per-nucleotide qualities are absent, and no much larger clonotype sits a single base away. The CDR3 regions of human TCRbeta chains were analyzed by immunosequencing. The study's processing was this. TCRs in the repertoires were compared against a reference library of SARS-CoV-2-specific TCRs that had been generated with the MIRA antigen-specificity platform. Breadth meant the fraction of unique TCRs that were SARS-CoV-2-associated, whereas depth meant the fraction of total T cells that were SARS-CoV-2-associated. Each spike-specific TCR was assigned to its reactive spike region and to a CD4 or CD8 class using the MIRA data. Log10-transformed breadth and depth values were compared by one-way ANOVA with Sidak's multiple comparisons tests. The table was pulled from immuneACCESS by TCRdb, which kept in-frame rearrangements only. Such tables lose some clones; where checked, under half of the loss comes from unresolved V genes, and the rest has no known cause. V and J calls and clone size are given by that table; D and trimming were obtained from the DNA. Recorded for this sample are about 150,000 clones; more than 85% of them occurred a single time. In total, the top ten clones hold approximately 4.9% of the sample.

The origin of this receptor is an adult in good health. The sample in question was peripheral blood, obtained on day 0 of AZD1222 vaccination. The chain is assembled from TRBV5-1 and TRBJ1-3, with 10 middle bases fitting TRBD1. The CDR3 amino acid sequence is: CASSFGQGGFGGNTIYF. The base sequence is TGCGCCAGCAGCTTCGGACAGGGGGGGTTCGGTGGAAACACCATATATTTT.